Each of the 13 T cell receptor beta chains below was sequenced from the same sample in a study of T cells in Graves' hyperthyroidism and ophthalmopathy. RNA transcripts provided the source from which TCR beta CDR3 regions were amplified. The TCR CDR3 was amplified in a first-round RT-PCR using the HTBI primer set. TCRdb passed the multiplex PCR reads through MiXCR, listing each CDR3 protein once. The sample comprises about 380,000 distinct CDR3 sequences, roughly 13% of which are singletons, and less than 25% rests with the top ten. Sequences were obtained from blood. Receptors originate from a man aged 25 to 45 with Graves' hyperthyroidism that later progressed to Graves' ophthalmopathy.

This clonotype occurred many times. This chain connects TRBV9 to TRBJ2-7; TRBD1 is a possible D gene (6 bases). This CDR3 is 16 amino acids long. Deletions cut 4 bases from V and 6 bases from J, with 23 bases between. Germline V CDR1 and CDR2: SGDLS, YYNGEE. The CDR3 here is CASSFDSGTPWREQYF. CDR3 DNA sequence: TGTGCCAGCAGCTTCGACTCCGGGACACCTTGGCGCGAGCAGTACTTC.

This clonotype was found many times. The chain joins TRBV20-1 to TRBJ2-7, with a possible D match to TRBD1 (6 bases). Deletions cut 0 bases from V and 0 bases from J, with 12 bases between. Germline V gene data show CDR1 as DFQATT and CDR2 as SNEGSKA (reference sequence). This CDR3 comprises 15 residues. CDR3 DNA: TGCAGTGCTAGAGACCAACAGGGCCTCTCCTACGAGCAGTACTTC. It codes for CSARDQQGLSYEQYF.

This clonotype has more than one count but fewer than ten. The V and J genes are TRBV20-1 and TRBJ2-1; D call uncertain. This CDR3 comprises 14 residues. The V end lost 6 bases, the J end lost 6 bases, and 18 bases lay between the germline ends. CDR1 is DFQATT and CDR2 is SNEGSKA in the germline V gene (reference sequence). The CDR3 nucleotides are TGCAGTGCAATGGACCTCAGTTTGGTCAATGAGCAGTTCTTC. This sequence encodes CSAMDLSLVNEQFF.

For the CDR3, the DNA is TGCAGTGCTAGAGTCGAAAGGGGGATCGCGAACACCGGGGAGCTGTTTTTT. Protein product: CSARVERGIANTGELFF. The rearrangement joins TRBV20-1 to TRBJ2-2, with a tentative D call TRBD1 (6 bases). The germline V gene has CDR1 DFQATT and CDR2 SNEGSKA (reference sequence). Trimming removed 1 base at V and 0 bases at J, with 15 bases between. The CDR3 is 17 residues long.

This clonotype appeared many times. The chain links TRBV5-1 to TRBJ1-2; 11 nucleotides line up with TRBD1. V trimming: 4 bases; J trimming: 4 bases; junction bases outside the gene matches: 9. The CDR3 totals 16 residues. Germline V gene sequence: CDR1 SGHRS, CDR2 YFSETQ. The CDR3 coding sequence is TGCGCCAGCAGCCAAACCGGACAGGGGGCGGGCTATGGCTACACCTTC. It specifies CASSQTGQGAGYGYTF. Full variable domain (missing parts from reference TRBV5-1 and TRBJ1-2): KAGVTQTPRYLIKTRGQQVTLSCSPISGHRSVSWYQQTPGQGLQFLFEYFSETQRNKGNFPGRFSGRQFSNSRSEMNVSTLELGDSALYLCASSQTGQGAGYGYTFGSGTRLTVV.

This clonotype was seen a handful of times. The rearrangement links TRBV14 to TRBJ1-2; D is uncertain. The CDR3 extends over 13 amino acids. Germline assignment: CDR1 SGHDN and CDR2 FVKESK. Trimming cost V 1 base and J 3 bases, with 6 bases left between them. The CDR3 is CASSQGRDYGYTF. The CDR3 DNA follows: TGTGCCAGCAGCCAAGGGCGAGACTATGGCTACACCTTC.

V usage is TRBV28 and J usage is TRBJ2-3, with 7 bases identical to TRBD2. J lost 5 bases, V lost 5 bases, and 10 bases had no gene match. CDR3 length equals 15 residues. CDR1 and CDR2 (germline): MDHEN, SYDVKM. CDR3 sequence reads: CASSPWGGRGDTQYF. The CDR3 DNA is TGTGCCAGCAGTCCATGGGGGGGGAGGGGAGATACGCAGTATTTT.

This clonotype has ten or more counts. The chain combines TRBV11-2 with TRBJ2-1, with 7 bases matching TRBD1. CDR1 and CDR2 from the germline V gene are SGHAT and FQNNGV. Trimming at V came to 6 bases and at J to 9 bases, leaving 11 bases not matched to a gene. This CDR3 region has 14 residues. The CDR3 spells CASSDLDRVGEQFF. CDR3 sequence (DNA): TGTGCCAGCAGTGACTTAGACAGGGTTGGTGAGCAGTTCTTC.

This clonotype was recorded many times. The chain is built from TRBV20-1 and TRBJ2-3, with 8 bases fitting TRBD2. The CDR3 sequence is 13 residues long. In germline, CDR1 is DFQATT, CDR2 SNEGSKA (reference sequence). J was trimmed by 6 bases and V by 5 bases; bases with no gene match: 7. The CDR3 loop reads CSASIGGGDTQYF. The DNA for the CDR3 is TGCAGTGCTTCCATCGGGGGGGGCGATACGCAGTATTTT.

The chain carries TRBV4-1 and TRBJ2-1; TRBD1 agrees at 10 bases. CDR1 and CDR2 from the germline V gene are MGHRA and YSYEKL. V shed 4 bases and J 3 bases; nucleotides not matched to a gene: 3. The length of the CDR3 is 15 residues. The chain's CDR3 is CASSPGQGDYNEQFF. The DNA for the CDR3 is TGCGCCAGCAGCCCTGGACAGGGGGACTACAATGAGCAGTTCTTC.

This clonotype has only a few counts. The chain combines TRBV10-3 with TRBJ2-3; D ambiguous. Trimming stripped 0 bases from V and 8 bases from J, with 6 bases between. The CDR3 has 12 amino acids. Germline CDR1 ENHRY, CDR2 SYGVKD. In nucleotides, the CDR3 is TGTGCCATCAGTGAGTCCTGGGGTACGCAGTATTTT. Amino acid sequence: CAISESWGTQYF.

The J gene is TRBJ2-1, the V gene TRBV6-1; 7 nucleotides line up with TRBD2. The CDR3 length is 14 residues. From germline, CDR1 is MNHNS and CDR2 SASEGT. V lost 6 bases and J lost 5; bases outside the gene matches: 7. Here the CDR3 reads CASSPAGDHNEQFF. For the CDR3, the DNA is TGTGCCAGCAGCCCGGCGGGGGATCACAATGAGCAGTTCTTC.

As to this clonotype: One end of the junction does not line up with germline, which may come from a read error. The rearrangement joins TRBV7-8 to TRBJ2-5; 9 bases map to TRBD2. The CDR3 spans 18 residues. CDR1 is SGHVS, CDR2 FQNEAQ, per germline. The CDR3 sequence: CASSRPPGRSGSGETQYF. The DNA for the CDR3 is TGCGCCAGCAGCCGCCCCCCCGGCCGTAGCGGGAGTGGAGAGACCCAGTACTTC.